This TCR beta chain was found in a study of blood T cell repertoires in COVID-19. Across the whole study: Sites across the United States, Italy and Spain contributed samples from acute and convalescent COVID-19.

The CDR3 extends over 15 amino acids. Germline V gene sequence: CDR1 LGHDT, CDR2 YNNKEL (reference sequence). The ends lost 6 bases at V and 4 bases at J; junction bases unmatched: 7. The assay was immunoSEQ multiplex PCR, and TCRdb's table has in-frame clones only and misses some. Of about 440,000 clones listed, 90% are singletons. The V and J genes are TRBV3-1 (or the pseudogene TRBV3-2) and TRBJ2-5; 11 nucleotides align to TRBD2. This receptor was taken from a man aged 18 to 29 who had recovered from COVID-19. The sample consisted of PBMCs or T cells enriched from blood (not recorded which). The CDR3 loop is CASSPMTSGAETQYF. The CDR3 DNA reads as TGTGCCAGCAGTCCCATGACTAGCGGGGCAGAGACCCAGTACTTC.